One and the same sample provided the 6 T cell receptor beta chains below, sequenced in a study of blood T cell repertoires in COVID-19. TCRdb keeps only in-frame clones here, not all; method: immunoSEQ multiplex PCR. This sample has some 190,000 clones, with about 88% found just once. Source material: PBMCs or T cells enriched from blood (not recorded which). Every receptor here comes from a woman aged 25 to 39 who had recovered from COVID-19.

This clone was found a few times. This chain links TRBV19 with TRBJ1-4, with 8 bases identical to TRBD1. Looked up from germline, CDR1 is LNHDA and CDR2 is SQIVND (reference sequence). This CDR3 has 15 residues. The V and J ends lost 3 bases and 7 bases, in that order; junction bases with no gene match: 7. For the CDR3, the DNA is TGTGCCAGTAGTATCCTCCAGGGGGCGAGTGAAAAACTGTTTTTT. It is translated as CASSILQGASEKLFF.

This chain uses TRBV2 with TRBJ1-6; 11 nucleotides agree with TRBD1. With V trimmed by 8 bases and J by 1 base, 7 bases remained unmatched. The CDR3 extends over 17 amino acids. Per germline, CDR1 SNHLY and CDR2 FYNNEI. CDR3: CASRDRGGLSYNSPLHF. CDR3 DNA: TGTGCCAGCCGGGACAGGGGGGGACTGTCCTATAATTCACCCCTCCACTTT.

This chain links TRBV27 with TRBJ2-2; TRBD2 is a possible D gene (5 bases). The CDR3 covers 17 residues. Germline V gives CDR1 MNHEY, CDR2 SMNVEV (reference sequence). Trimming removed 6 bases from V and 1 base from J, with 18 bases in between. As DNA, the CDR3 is TGTGCCAGCAGCCCCAGTTTCCGGAGGAAGAACACCGGGGAGCTGTTTTTT. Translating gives CASSPSFRRKNTGELFF.

This chain's CDR3 is CARSLHLSRGEQYV. The CDR3 DNA is TGTGCCAGAAGCCTCCACCTCTCTCGGGGCGAGCAGTACGTC. V and J are TRBV5-3 and TRBJ2-7, with D maybe TRBD2 (5 bases). TRBV5-3 is sorted into the ORF group, with uncertain function. The CDR3 is 14 amino acids. V lost 4 bases, J lost 6 bases, and 17 bases lay in between.

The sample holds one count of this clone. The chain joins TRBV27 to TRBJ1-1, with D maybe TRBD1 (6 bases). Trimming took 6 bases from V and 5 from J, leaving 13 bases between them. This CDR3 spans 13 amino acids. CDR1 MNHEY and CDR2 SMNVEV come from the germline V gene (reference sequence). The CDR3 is CASSIQGWTEAFF. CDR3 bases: TGTGCCAGCAGCATACAGGGCTGGACTGAAGCTTTCTTT.

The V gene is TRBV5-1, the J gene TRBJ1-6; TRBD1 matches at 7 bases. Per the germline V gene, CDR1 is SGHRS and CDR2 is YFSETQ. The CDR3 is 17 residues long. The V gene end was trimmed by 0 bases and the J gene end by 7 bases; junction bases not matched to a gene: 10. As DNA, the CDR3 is TGCGCCAGCAGCTTGGAGGGACAGTCTCGAGGCAATTCACCCCTCCACTTT. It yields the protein CASSLEGQSRGNSPLHF.